Sequencing of this TCR beta chain was carried out in a study of neoadjuvant nivolumab and ipilimumab in lung cancer. Study in general: Patients got nivolumab 3 mg/kg on days 1, 15 and 29; combination added ipilimumab 1 mg/kg day 1.

The CDR3 covers 17 residues. J lost 0 bases, V lost 2 bases, and 9 bases had no gene match. Germline V gene sequence: CDR1 KGHSH, CDR2 LQKENI. On this clone: Its antigen remains unidentified.

Study results and caveats: Compared with tumor-adjacent uninvolved lung, resected tumors showed greater richness and clonality. Pathologic regression was not significantly tied to TCR clonality.

The repertoire was sequenced with immunoSEQ multiplex PCR; TCRdb's copy has only in-frame clones and lacks some. The data hold around 10,000 clones, with 81% observed a single time. This material consisted of peripheral blood, taken before neoadjuvant nivolumab, alone or with ipilimumab. The TCR sequence derives from an adult with non-small cell lung cancer. The chain couples TRBV18 to TRBJ2-5; 7 bases align to TRBD1. DNA of the CDR3: TGTGCCAGCTCACCAGAAGGACAGGCGATTTACCAAGAGACCCAGTACTTC. It encodes CASSPEGQAIYQETQYF.